This is a list of T cell receptor beta chains from one sample in a study of cytomegalovirus exposure and HLA in healthy donors. The table came from immunoSEQ multiplex PCR; TCRdb's copy has only in-frame clones and leaves some out. Of approximately 220,000 clones in the sample, 70% to 85% were seen once. The sequenced sample was PBMCs. The receptors were sampled from a girl aged 2 to 9 in good health and CMV-seronegative. CDR3s include the opening cysteine and the closing phenylalanine or tryptophan. A D gene is named only where the DNA matches it firmly. For some rows the clone size is stated as once, few or many, or as a class when expanded; others skip it.

j_call: TRBJ1-2
cdr3_length: 12
clone_size: NA
d_call: NA
v_call: TRBV2
cdr3_aa: CASKDSPYGYTF
cdr3_nt: TGTGCCAGCAAAGACAGTCCCTATGGCTACACCTTC

j_call: TRBJ1-6
cdr3_length: 17
clone_size: NA
d_call: TRBD1
v_call: TRBV4-1
cdr3_aa: CASSQPLMGQENSPLHF
cdr3_nt: TGCGCCAGCAGCCAACCTCTAATGGGACAGGAGAATTCACCCCTCCACTTT

j_call: TRBJ1-1
cdr3_length: 15
clone_size: NA
d_call: TRBD1
v_call: TRBV10-3
cdr3_aa: CATSGGLTENTEAFF
cdr3_nt: TGTGCCACCTCAGGGGGTCTAACGGAGAACACTGAAGCTTTCTTT

j_call: TRBJ2-3
cdr3_length: 19
clone_size: NA
d_call: TRBD2
v_call: TRBV9
cdr3_aa: CASSSTRTSGTWSTDTQYF
cdr3_nt: TGTGCCAGCAGCTCAACCCGGACTAGCGGAACCTGGAGCACAGATACGCAGTATTTT

j_call: TRBJ1-5
cdr3_length: 15
clone_size: NA
d_call: NA
v_call: TRBV25-1
cdr3_aa: CASSAPDSYNQPQHF
cdr3_nt: TGTGCCAGCAGTGCTCCTGACAGTTACAATCAGCCCCAGCATTTT

j_call: TRBJ2-2
cdr3_length: 16
clone_size: NA
d_call: NA
v_call: TRBV4-1
cdr3_aa: CASSQEGNPFVGELFF
cdr3_nt: TGCGCCAGCAGCCAAGAGGGCAATCCGTTCGTCGGGGAGCTGTTTTTT

j_call: TRBJ1-2
cdr3_length: 15
clone_size: NA
d_call: TRBD1
v_call: TRBV4-1
cdr3_aa: CASSPGQAFNYGYTF
cdr3_nt: TGCGCCAGCAGCCCGGGACAGGCTTTTAACTATGGCTACACCTTC

j_call: TRBJ2-1
cdr3_length: 15
clone_size: NA
d_call: NA
v_call: TRBV2
cdr3_aa: CASSVLAPAYNEQFF
cdr3_nt: TGTGCCAGCAGCGTCCTAGCGCCTGCCTACAATGAGCAGTTCTTC

j_call: TRBJ2-7
cdr3_length: 15
clone_size: NA
d_call: TRBD2
v_call: TRBV9
cdr3_aa: CASSATPGGRDEQYF
cdr3_nt: TGTGCCAGCAGCGCCACCCCGGGAGGGAGGGACGAGCAGTACTTC

j_call: TRBJ2-3
cdr3_length: 14
clone_size: NA
d_call: TRBD2
v_call: TRBV6-4
cdr3_aa: CASSVGGETDTQYF
cdr3_nt: TGTGCCAGCAGTGTTGGGGGGGAAACAGATACGCAGTATTTT

j_call: TRBJ2-1
cdr3_length: 15
clone_size: NA
d_call: TRBD2
v_call: TRBV30
cdr3_aa: CAWSVLTSGINEQFF
cdr3_nt: TGTGCCTGGAGTGTTCTGACTAGCGGGATCAATGAGCAGTTCTTC

j_call: TRBJ1-5
cdr3_length: 16
clone_size: NA
d_call: NA
v_call: TRBV6-6
cdr3_aa: CASSYFQVNSNQPQHF
cdr3_nt: TGTGCCAGCAGTTACTTCCAGGTCAATAGCAATCAGCCCCAGCATTTT

j_call: TRBJ1-1
cdr3_length: 18
clone_size: NA
d_call: NA
v_call: TRBV5-1
cdr3_aa: CASSRGGVGRSFGTEAFF
cdr3_nt: TGCGCCAGCAGCCGGGGGGGCGTGGGGAGATCTTTCGGCACTGAAGCTTTCTTT

j_call: TRBJ2-7
cdr3_length: 18
clone_size: NA
d_call: NA
v_call: TRBV5-1
cdr3_aa: CASSLESGSGAPPYEQYF
cdr3_nt: TGCGCCAGCAGCTTGGAATCGGGTTCGGGAGCACCCCCCTACGAGCAGTACTTC

j_call: TRBJ1-5
cdr3_length: 18
clone_size: once
d_call: NA
v_call: TRBV21-1
cdr3_aa: CASSKVLDRGHSNQPQHF
cdr3_nt: TGTGCCAGCAGCAAAGTACTGGACAGGGGACATAGCAATCAGCCCCAGCATTTT

j_call: TRBJ2-1
cdr3_length: 16
clone_size: NA
d_call: NA
v_call: TRBV6-5
cdr3_aa: CASSYSTAGSYNEQFF
cdr3_nt: TGTGCCAGCAGTTACTCGACGGCGGGGTCCTACAATGAGCAGTTCTTC

j_call: TRBJ2-4
cdr3_length: 17
clone_size: NA
d_call: TRBD1
v_call: TRBV2
cdr3_aa: CASSETQGLLAKNIQYF
cdr3_nt: TGTGCCAGCAGTGAGACACAGGGGCTTCTAGCCAAAAACATTCAGTACTTC

j_call: TRBJ2-2
cdr3_length: 14
clone_size: once
d_call: NA
v_call: TRBV18
cdr3_aa: CASSPLTTTGELFF
cdr3_nt: TGTGCCAGCTCACCACTAACTACGACCGGGGAGCTGTTTTTT

j_call: TRBJ1-2
cdr3_length: 14
clone_size: NA
d_call: TRBD1
v_call: TRBV19
cdr3_aa: CASTPPGGPYGYTF
cdr3_nt: TGTGCCAGTACCCCACCAGGGGGCCCTTATGGCTACACCTTC

j_call: TRBJ2-4
cdr3_length: 17
clone_size: NA
d_call: NA
v_call: TRBV21-1
cdr3_aa: CASSKSGGNLAKNIQYF
cdr3_nt: TGTGCCAGCAGCAAATCAGGGGGGAATCTAGCCAAAAACATTCAGTACTTC

j_call: TRBJ2-7
cdr3_length: 15
clone_size: once
d_call: NA
v_call: TRBV9
cdr3_aa: CASSVDPKQSYEQYF
cdr3_nt: TGTGCCAGCAGCGTAGATCCCAAACAGTCCTACGAGCAGTACTTC

j_call: TRBJ1-2
cdr3_length: 16
clone_size: NA
d_call: TRBD1
v_call: TRBV28
cdr3_aa: CASTRTGGAGRVSYTF
cdr3_nt: TGTGCCAGCACCCGGACAGGGGGCGCCGGAAGAGTAAGCTACACCTTC

j_call: TRBJ2-7
cdr3_length: 14
clone_size: once
d_call: TRBD1
v_call: TRBV18
cdr3_aa: CASSKDDRAYEQYF
cdr3_nt: TGTGCCAGCTCAAAAGATGACAGGGCCTACGAGCAGTACTTC

j_call: TRBJ1-5
cdr3_length: 18
clone_size: NA
d_call: NA
v_call: TRBV2
cdr3_aa: CASSESFGAVARGQPQHF
cdr3_nt: TGTGCCAGCAGTGAGAGTTTTGGCGCCGTAGCAAGGGGTCAGCCCCAGCATTTT

j_call: TRBJ2-7
cdr3_length: 16
clone_size: NA
d_call: NA
v_call: TRBV7-9
cdr3_aa: CASSPPTGTLSYEQYF
cdr3_nt: TGTGCCAGCAGCCCACCGACAGGCACCCTCTCCTACGAGCAGTACTTC

j_call: TRBJ2-7
cdr3_length: 16
clone_size: NA
d_call: TRBD1
v_call: TRBV7-9
cdr3_aa: CASSPTPGQGSYEQYF
cdr3_nt: TGTGCCAGCAGCCCCACCCCGGGACAGGGAAGTTACGAGCAGTACTTC

j_call: TRBJ1-6
cdr3_length: 16
clone_size: NA
d_call: NA
v_call: TRBV4-1
cdr3_aa: CASSQARPGDKSPLHF
cdr3_nt: TGCGCCAGCAGCCAGGCCCGGCCAGGGGATAAATCACCCCTCCACTTT

j_call: TRBJ1-2
cdr3_length: 17
clone_size: NA
d_call: TRBD1
v_call: TRBV7-2
cdr3_aa: CASSLNLDRVAAYGYTF
cdr3_nt: TGTGCCAGCAGCCTCAACCTGGACAGGGTCGCGGCCTATGGCTACACCTTC

j_call: TRBJ1-2
cdr3_length: 15
clone_size: NA
d_call: TRBD1
v_call: TRBV6-4
cdr3_aa: CASSLTGNPLYGYTF
cdr3_nt: TGTGCCAGCAGTCTGACAGGGAATCCGCTCTATGGCTACACCTTC

j_call: TRBJ2-3
cdr3_length: 14
clone_size: NA
d_call: TRBD1
v_call: TRBV27
cdr3_aa: CASSSRDRPNTQYF
cdr3_nt: TGTGCCAGCAGTTCGCGGGACAGGCCTAATACGCAGTATTTT

j_call: TRBJ2-6
cdr3_length: 15
clone_size: NA
d_call: TRBD2
v_call: TRBV5-1
cdr3_aa: CASSLGGGRANVLTF
cdr3_nt: TGCGCCAGCAGCTTGGGCGGGGGAAGGGCCAACGTCCTGACTTTC

j_call: TRBJ2-7
cdr3_length: 17
clone_size: NA
d_call: TRBD2
v_call: TRBV5-1
cdr3_aa: CASSPFFTSGRGYEQYF
cdr3_nt: TGCGCCAGCAGCCCATTTTTTACTAGCGGGAGGGGATACGAGCAGTACTTC

j_call: TRBJ2-5
cdr3_length: 19
clone_size: NA
d_call: TRBD2
v_call: TRBV5-6
cdr3_aa: CASSFLWGLAGGDQETQYF
cdr3_nt: TGTGCCAGCAGCTTTCTCTGGGGACTAGCGGGAGGAGACCAAGAGACCCAGTACTTC

j_call: TRBJ1-6
cdr3_length: 14
clone_size: NA
d_call: NA
v_call: TRBV5-6
cdr3_aa: CASSLAQGNSPLHF
cdr3_nt: TGTGCCAGCAGCTTGGCACAGGGAAATTCACCCCTCCACTTT

j_call: TRBJ2-7
cdr3_length: 13
clone_size: few
d_call: NA
v_call: TRBV30
cdr3_aa: CAWSVDGSYEQYF
cdr3_nt: TGTGCCTGGAGTGTAGATGGTAGTTACGAGCAGTACTTC

j_call: TRBJ2-5
cdr3_length: 14
clone_size: NA
d_call: TRBD2
v_call: TRBV7-9
cdr3_aa: CASSPSRGGETQYF
cdr3_nt: TGTGCCAGCAGCCCCTCGCGGGGAGGGGAGACCCAGTACTTC

j_call: TRBJ2-7
cdr3_length: 16
clone_size: NA
d_call: TRBD1
v_call: TRBV13
cdr3_aa: CASSASDRGSSYEQYF
cdr3_nt: TGTGCCAGCAGCGCTTCAGACAGGGGGAGCTCCTACGAGCAGTACTTC

j_call: TRBJ2-3
cdr3_length: 18
clone_size: NA
d_call: TRBD2
v_call: TRBV6-1
cdr3_aa: CASSEFPAGGLGTDTQYF
cdr3_nt: TGTGCCAGCAGTGAATTCCCTGCGGGGGGCCTAGGCACAGATACGCAGTATTTT

j_call: TRBJ2-3
cdr3_length: 14
clone_size: NA
d_call: NA
v_call: TRBV5-4
cdr3_aa: CASSLYGTSDTQYF
cdr3_nt: TGTGCCAGCAGCCTATACGGTACTTCAGATACGCAGTATTTT

j_call: TRBJ1-1
cdr3_length: 15
clone_size: NA
d_call: NA
v_call: TRBV5-1
cdr3_aa: CASSIQQGGNTEAFF
cdr3_nt: TGCGCCAGCAGCATCCAACAGGGCGGGAACACTGAAGCTTTCTTT

j_call: TRBJ2-7
cdr3_length: 13
clone_size: NA
d_call: NA
v_call: TRBV29-1
cdr3_aa: CSATGLPTYEQYF
cdr3_nt: TGCAGCGCCACGGGACTCCCAACCTACGAGCAGTACTTC

j_call: TRBJ1-1
cdr3_length: 13
clone_size: NA
d_call: TRBD1
v_call: TRBV19
cdr3_aa: CASRGQENTEAFF
cdr3_nt: TGTGCCAGCAGGGGACAGGAGAACACTGAAGCTTTCTTT